This record covers a single T cell receptor beta chain. Its antigen is unknown. The source of the sample is a study of identifying expanded T cells in peripheral blood. No infections or other immune events were documented during collection. Assay: immunoSEQ multiplex PCR; the TCRdb copy retains only in-frame clones and omits some. The sample contains 75,000 to 90,000 clones, about 83% of which appear only once. Broader study findings: Differentially abundant clones: around 1.2 between replicates, about 16 at approximately two weeks, 19 to 20 at four. Clone count variance between roughly two-week samples rose with total template count.

The CDR3 length is 11 residues. CDR1 SQVTM and CDR2 ANQGSEA come from the germline V gene. Between the trimmed V and J ends, which lost 7 bases and 9 bases, there was a span of 13 bases. Sequenced material: blood. The chain employs TRBV29-1 and TRBJ2-1; possible D gene TRBD2, 6 bases. This clonotype was obtained from a person aged 18 to 75 in good health. CDR3 sequence (DNA): TGCAGCGCTGGAGGGGTGGGTGAGCAGTTCTTC. This translates into CSAGGVGEQFF.